This T cell receptor beta chain was recorded in a study of T cell clones after liver transplantation. Overall study context: Three of eight recipients were HCV-positive; others had non-autoimmune, non-viral indications. Tolerant meant at least one year fully off immunosuppression without liver enzymes above twice normal. Whole-study findings and limits: Post-transplant, graft-donor-reactive CD4 TCRbeta sequences in blood dropped significantly in most of the 8 subjects. Low donor cell numbers restricted donor-reactive repertoire measurement in a couple of subjects.

Germline values: CDR1 MNHEY, CDR2 SVGAGI. Between the trimmed V and J ends, which lost 0 bases and 7 bases, there was a span of 12 bases. CDR3 length equals 15 residues. Only in-frame clones appear in the TCRdb table, and some are missing; sequencing was by immunoSEQ multiplex PCR. The sample lists around 110,000 clones, around nine tenths occurring once. Note on this clone: Its matching antigen is unknown.

The rearrangement links TRBV6-5 to TRBJ1-4; D is undetermined. The receptor was isolated from a human patient who received a liver transplant. Part of the T cell pool may stem from the graft donor. The starting material was CD4+ T cells from blood, obtained 12 months after liver transplant. CDR3: CASSYSSAGGEKLFF. DNA for the CDR3: TGTGCCAGCAGTTACTCGAGCGCCGGCGGTGAAAAACTGTTTTTT.